This T cell receptor beta chain was identified during a study of beta chain features in type 1 diabetes. Study-wide points: Moderately but significantly shorter TCRB CDR3s were found in Type 1 diabetes patients in all four CD4+ subsets.

cDNA synthesis used the whole RNA isolate, giving expressed TCRB sequences. The method was immunoSEQ multiplex PCR; TCRdb's version includes in-frame clones alone and lacks a portion of them. The table shows approximately 170,000 clones, with around 7.9% occurring only once. Trimming at V came to 1 base and at J to 5 bases, leaving 10 bases not matched to a gene. Germline-derived CDR1 and CDR2 are GTSNPN and SVGIG (reference sequence). The CDR3 is 15 residues long. This clone was seen many times. Its cognate antigen is unknown. This sequence originates from a man in his late teens or twenties with type 1 diabetes. Sequenced input: central memory CD4+ T cells from blood. This sequence joins TRBV30 and TRBJ2-5; 7 nucleotides line up with TRBD2. The CDR3 protein is CAWSGPSGSGETQYF. In DNA, the CDR3 is TGTGCCTGGAGTGGGCCTAGCGGATCAGGCGAGACCCAGTACTTC.